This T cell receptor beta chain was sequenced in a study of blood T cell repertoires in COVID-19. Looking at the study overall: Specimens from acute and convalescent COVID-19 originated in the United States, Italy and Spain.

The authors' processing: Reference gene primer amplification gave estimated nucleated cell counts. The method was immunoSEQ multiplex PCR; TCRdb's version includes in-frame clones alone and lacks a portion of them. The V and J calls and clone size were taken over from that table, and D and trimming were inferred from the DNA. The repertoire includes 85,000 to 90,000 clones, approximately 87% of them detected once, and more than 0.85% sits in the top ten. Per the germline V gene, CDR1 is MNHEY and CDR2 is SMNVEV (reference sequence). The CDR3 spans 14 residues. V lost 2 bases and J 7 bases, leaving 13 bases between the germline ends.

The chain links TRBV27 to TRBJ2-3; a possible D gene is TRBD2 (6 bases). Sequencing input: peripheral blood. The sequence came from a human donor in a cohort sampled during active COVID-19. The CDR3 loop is CASSLAGTGNTQYF. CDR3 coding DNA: TGTGCCAGCAGTTTAGCGGGAACGGGGAATACGCAGTATTTT.